This TCR beta chain was sequenced for a study of OX40 agonist ivuxolimab in advanced cancers. Study information: Patients were given ivuxolimab, an antibody that agonizes OX40 (CD134).

Sequencing used immunoSEQ multiplex PCR; TCRdb keeps in-frame clones, though not all of them. The repertoire consists of around 76,000 clones, with 75% to 85% occurring once and the leading ten covering roughly 1.2%. Comment on this clone: Its target is unknown.

Study results and limitations: CD4+ and CD8+ blood T cells expanded clonally by week 6 at 0.1 to 3.0 mg/kg.

V shed 1 base and J shed 9 bases, with 9 bases lying between them. CDR1 is SGHTA and CDR2 is FQGNSA in the germline V gene. CDR3 length: 12 residues. This chain joins TRBV7-2 and TRBJ1-1; tentatively, D is TRBD1 (6 bases). This TCR came from an adult with an advanced solid tumor such as melanoma, head and neck, liver or kidney cancer. Specimen: CD4+ or CD8+ T cells sorted from blood, collected in a trial of the OX40 agonist ivuxolimab. In nucleotides, the CDR3 is TGTGCCAGCAGCTTAGAAGACAGGAAAGCTTTCTTT. Translating gives CASSLEDRKAFF.